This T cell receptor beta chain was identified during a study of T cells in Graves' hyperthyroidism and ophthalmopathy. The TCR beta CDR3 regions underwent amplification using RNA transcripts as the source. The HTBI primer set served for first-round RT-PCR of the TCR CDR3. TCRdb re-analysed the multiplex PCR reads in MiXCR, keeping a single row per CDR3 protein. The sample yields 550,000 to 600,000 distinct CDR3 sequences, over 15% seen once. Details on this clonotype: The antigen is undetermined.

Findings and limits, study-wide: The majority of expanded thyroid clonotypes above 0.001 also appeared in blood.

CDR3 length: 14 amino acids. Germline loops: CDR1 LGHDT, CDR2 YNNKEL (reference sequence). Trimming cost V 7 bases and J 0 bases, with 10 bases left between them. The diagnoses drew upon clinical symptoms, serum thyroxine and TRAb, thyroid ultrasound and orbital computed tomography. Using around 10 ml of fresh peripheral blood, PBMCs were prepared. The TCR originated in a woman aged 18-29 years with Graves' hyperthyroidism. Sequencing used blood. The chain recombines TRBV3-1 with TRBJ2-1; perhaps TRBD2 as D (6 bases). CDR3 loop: CASTGRGSYNEQFF. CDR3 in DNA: TGTGCCAGCACGGGGCGGGGCTCCTACAATGAGCAGTTCTTC.